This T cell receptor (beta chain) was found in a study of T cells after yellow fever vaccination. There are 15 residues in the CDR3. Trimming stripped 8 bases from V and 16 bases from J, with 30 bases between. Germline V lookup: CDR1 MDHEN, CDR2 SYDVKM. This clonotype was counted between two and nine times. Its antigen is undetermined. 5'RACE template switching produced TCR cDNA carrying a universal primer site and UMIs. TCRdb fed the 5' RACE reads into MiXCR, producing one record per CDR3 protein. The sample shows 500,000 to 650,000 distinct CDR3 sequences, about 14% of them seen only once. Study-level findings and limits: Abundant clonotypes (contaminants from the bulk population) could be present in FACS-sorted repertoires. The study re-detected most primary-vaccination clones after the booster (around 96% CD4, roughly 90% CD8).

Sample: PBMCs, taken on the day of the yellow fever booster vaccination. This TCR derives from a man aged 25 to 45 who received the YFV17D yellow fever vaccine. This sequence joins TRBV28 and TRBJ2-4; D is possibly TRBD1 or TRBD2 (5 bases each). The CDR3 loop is CASHPPGLGSKASYF. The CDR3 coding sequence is TGTGCCAGCCACCCCCCGGGGCTGGGCTCCAAGGCGTCATACTTC.